This T cell receptor beta chain stems from a study of CD8 T cells in Susac syndrome. The CDR3 consists of 14 residues. Trimming removed 5 bases from V and 1 base from J, with 11 bases in between. Reverse transcription of roughly 0.5 to 1 ug RNA used random hexamers. TCRdb analysed the immunoSEQ multiplex PCR reads with MiXCR anew, one entry per CDR3 protein. The sample contains 100,000 to 150,000 distinct CDR3 sequences, nearly 95% of which appear only once. The source is a human donor in good health. The sample consisted of CD4+ T cells from PBMCs. The chain is built from TRBV12-3 or TRBV12-4 and TRBJ2-5; D may correspond to TRBD1 or TRBD2 (5 bases each). This CDR3 reads CASSVRDAQETQYF. The DNA for the CDR3 is TGTGCCAGCAGTGTCCGGGACGCCCAAGAGACCCAGTACTTC.